Reported below is one T cell receptor (beta chain). What it binds is not known. Per germline, CDR1 SEHNR and CDR2 FQNEAQ (reference sequence). The CDR3 covers 17 residues. V was pared by 6 bases and J by 2 bases, with 15 bases of the junction left unmatched. The record originates from a study of graft-versus-host responses after intestinal transplantation. As for the study in general: Grafts that recipients had were multivisceral, liver-intestinal, or isolated intestinal transplants. Recipients across the board were started on anti-thymocyte globulin induction, then kept on tacrolimus and steroids for about 3 years.

Notes on the study in general: Some GvH clones were seen earlier in gut or blood, suggesting intestinal origin. Graft-donor T cell macrochimerism in patients accompanied high graft-versus-host to host-versus-graft clonal ratios in allografts.

Some clones are missing from TCRdb's copy, which holds only in-frame ones; the method was immunoSEQ multiplex PCR. The sample has about 97,000 clones, over 75% seen once; the top ten hold 16%. The clonotype comes from a human patient who received an intestinal transplant, so some T cells may come from the graft donor. Material: PBMCs, obtained 450 to 480 days after intestinal transplant. This rearrangement joins TRBV7-9 to TRBJ2-5; TRBD2 matches 7 bases. The DNA for the CDR3 is TGTGCCAGCAGAAAGTTGATAGCGGGCCCCGGACAAGAGACCCAGTACTTC. Its protein is CASRKLIAGPGQETQYF.